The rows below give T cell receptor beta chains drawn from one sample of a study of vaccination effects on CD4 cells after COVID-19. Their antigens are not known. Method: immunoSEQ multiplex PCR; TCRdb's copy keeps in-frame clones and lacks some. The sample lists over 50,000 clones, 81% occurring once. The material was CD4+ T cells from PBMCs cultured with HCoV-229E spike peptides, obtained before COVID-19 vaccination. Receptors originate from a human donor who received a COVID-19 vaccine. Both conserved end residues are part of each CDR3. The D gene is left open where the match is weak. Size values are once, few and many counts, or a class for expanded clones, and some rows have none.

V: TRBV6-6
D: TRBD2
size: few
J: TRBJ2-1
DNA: TGTGCCAGCGGCGGAACTAGCGGTGCCAATGAGCAGTTCTTC
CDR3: CASGGTSGANEQFF

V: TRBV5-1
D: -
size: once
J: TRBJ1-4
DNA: TGCGCCAGCACCCAGAGGGCAGGAGAGTATGAAAAACTGTTTTTT
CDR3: CASTQRAGEYEKLFF

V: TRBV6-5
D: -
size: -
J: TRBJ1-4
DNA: TGTGCCAGCAGTTACTCCGGGGAGCGTAGTGAAAAACTGTTTTTT
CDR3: CASSYSGERSEKLFF

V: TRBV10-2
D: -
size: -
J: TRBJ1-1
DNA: TGCGCCAGCAGTGCGGAGGTCAGCACTGAAGCTTTCTTT
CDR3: CASSAEVSTEAFF

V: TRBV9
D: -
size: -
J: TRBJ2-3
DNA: TGTGCCAGCAGCGCGACGGGTGGCGTTGGGAGCACAGATACGCAGTATTTT
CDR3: CASSATGGVGSTDTQYF

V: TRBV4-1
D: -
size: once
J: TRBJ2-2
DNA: TGCGCCAGCAGGATACAGGGAGTCGGCGGGGAGCTGTTTTTT
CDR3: CASRIQGVGGELFF

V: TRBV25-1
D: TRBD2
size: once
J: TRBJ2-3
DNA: TGTGCCAGCAGTGAACAGGGACTAGCAGCAGATACGCAGTATTTT
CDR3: CASSEQGLAADTQYF

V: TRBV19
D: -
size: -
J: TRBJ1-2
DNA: TGTGCCAGTAGTATCGCTTCTAACTATGGCTACACCTTC
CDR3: CASSIASNYGYTF

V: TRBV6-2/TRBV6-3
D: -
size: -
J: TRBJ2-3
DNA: TGTGCCAGCAGTTACTCGAACGGGCAGGATTGGACAGATACGCAGTATTTT
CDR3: CASSYSNGQDWTDTQYF

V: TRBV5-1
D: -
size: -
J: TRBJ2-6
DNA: TGCGCCAGCACCCCGGACGTATTGTTAGGGGCCAACGTCCTGACTTTC
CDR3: CASTPDVLLGANVLTF

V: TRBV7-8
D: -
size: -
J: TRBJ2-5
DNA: TGTGCCAGCAGCTTAGTTGAACTACGAGTCACCCAGTACTTC
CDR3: CASSLVELRVTQYF